The 32 T cell receptor beta chains reported below all come from one sample, sequenced in a study of blood T cell repertoires in COVID-19. The table came from immunoSEQ multiplex PCR; TCRdb's copy has only in-frame clones and leaves some out. The sample yields 70,000 to 80,000 clones, about 91% seen once. The sequencing input was peripheral blood. These receptors were collected from a woman aged 55-69 years with active COVID-19.

This rearrangement joins TRBV27 to TRBJ2-1; 9 bases align to TRBD2. Germline CDR1 is MNHEY and CDR2 is SMNVEV (reference sequence). This CDR3 region has 14 residues. V trimming: 10 bases; J trimming: 7 bases; junction bases outside the gene matches: 11. CDR3 sequence (DNA): TGTGCCACCACTAGGCTAGCGGGACCAAATGAGCAGTTCTTC. Its protein is CATTRLAGPNEQFF.

The V and J genes are TRBV4-2 and TRBJ1-4; 9 bases line up with TRBD1. Germline trimming cut 8 bases from V and 4 bases from J; bases unmatched to any gene: 8. The CDR3 length is 15 residues. CDR1 is LGHNA, CDR2 YNFKEQ, per germline. The CDR3: CASRRRDRDNEKLFF. CDR3 in DNA: TGTGCCAGCCGTCGAAGGGACAGGGATAATGAAAAACTGTTTTTT.

The rearrangement uses TRBV21-1 and TRBJ2-2; the table's D call, TRBD1, has no DNA check behind it. TRBV21-1 constitutes a pseudogene. There are 15 residues in the CDR3. This CDR3 reads CASRRAGTNTGELFF. The DNA of the CDR3 is TGTGCCAGCCGACGGGCAGGGACGAACACCGGGGAGCTGTTTTTT.

The rearrangement joins TRBV5-5 to TRBJ1-1; 7 positions match TRBD1. The germline gives CDR1 SGHKS, CDR2 YYEKEE (reference sequence). The J segment lost 2 bases and the V segment lost 3 bases, leaving 10 bases of the junction unmatched. The CDR3 spans 16 residues. The CDR3 protein is CASSSARGTANTEAFF. CDR3 DNA sequence: TGTGCCAGCAGCTCGGCTCGTGGGACAGCAAACACTGAAGCTTTCTTT. The entire variable domain, with the rest obtained from reference TRBV5-5 and TRBJ1-1, is as follows: DAGVTQSPTHLIKTRGQQVTLRCSPISGHKSVSWYQQVLGQGPQFIFQYYEKEERGRGNFPDRFSARQFPNYSSELNVNALLLGDSALYLCASSSARGTANTEAFFGQGTRLTVV.

V usage is TRBV5-4 and J usage is TRBJ2-1, with 8 bases that match TRBD2. Germline V gene sequence: CDR1 SGHNT, CDR2 YYREEE (reference sequence). V was clipped by 6 bases and J by 6 bases; unmatched bases: 8. The CDR3 has 14 residues. The CDR3 DNA sequence: TGTGCCAGCACCCAAGCGGGAGTAAGCAATGAGCAGTTCTTC. Encoded protein: CASTQAGVSNEQFF.

This clone showed up just once. The rearrangement uses TRBV3-1 (or the pseudogene TRBV3-2) and TRBJ1-2; 8 bases agree with TRBD1. With 2 bases clipped from V and 8 bases from J, the junction kept 7 bases outside the gene matches. The CDR3 has 14 residues. Germline V gene sequence: CDR1 LGHDT, CDR2 YNNKEL (reference sequence). The CDR3 nucleotides read TGTGCCAGCAGCCAAAACAGGGGGAAGGGAGGCTACACCTTC. Translation: CASSQNRGKGGYTF.

The rearrangement uses TRBV15 and TRBJ2-3; tentative D call: TRBD1 (6 bases). Deletions cut 1 base from V and 2 bases from J, with 13 bases between. The germline CDR1 and CDR2 sequences are LNHNV and YYDKDF (reference sequence). The CDR3 sequence is 16 residues long. The chain's CDR3 is CATSRATGTFTDTQYF. Written as DNA, the CDR3 is TGTGCCACCAGCAGAGCCACAGGGACCTTCACAGATACGCAGTATTTT.

This CDR3 is CASRNRQSTEAFF. DNA for the CDR3: TGTGCCAGCAGGAACAGACAGAGCACTGAAGCTTTCTTT. The rearrangement uses TRBV6-6 and TRBJ1-1, with a possible D match to TRBD1 (5 bases). Germline-derived CDR1 and CDR2 are MNHNY and SVGAGI (reference sequence). This CDR3 comprises 13 residues. Trimming stripped 6 bases from V and 4 bases from J, with 12 bases between.

V is TRBV18 and J is TRBJ2-4; 9 nucleotides agree with TRBD1. Trimming at V came to 3 bases and at J to 0 bases, leaving 3 bases not matched to a gene. Germline CDR1 is KGHSH and CDR2 is LQKENI. The CDR3 covers 16 residues. The chain's CDR3 is CASSPSDRGAKNIQYF. The CDR3 bases are TGTGCCAGCTCACCCTCGGACAGGGGAGCCAAAAACATTCAGTACTTC.

V and J are TRBV5-1 and TRBJ1-4, with no clear D. Deletions cut 4 bases from V and 5 bases from J, with 12 bases between. From germline, CDR1 is SGHRS and CDR2 YFSETQ. The CDR3 contains 14 residues. The chain's CDR3 is CASSPSTANEKLFF. CDR3 DNA sequence: TGCGCCAGCAGCCCATCCACCGCGAATGAAAAACTGTTTTTT.

This rearrangement joins TRBV12-3 or TRBV12-4 to TRBJ1-5; TRBD1 matches at 9 bases. The CDR3 covers 12 residues. The trim removed 3 bases at V and 13 bases at J, leaving 4 bases unmatched. CDR3 amino acids: CASSFGTGRQHF. The CDR3 DNA follows: TGTGCCAGCAGTTTCGGGACAGGGAGACAGCATTTT.

The gene calls are TRBV18 and TRBJ2-7, with D possibly being TRBD2 (6 bases). The CDR3 runs 15 residues. CDR1 is KGHSH and CDR2 is LQKENI in the germline V gene. Trimming cost V 1 base and J 7 bases, with 17 bases left between them. The CDR3 reads CASSPQTGTGGEQYF. The CDR3 DNA sequence: TGTGCCAGCTCACCACAAACCGGGACTGGGGGAGAGCAGTACTTC.

This clone was found once. The chain is built from TRBV3-1 (or the pseudogene TRBV3-2) and TRBJ2-7, with 9 bases matching TRBD2. V was clipped by 6 bases and J by 4 bases; unmatched bases: 4. This CDR3 is built from 13 residues. The germline V gene has CDR1 LGHDT and CDR2 YNNKEL (reference sequence). Here the CDR3 DNA reads TGTGCCAGCAGAGCTAGCGGGACTTACGAGCAGTACTTC. Translated, it gives CASRASGTYEQYF.

V and J are TRBV3-1 (or the pseudogene TRBV3-2) and TRBJ1-3; D unclear. The CDR3 length is 18 residues. Trimming took 4 bases from V and 0 from J, leaving 19 bases between them. CDR1 is LGHDT, CDR2 YNNKEL, per germline (reference sequence). CDR3 DNA: TGTGCCAGCAGCCTTGGGAGGCCGCACGATTCCTCTGGAAACACCATATATTTT. It is translated as CASSLGRPHDSSGNTIYF.

The rearrangement joins TRBV19 to TRBJ1-4; D uncertain. Germline loops: CDR1 LNHDA, CDR2 SQIVND (reference sequence). This CDR3 comprises 12 residues. Trimming shortened V by 4 bases and J by 3 bases, and 3 bases separated the two germline ends. This CDR3 reads CASSKPNEKLFF. DNA of the CDR3: TGTGCCAGTAGTAAGCCTAATGAAAAACTGTTTTTT. The variable domain in full, completed from reference TRBV19 and TRBJ1-4, reads DGGITQSPKYLFRKEGQNVTLSCEQNLNHDAMYWYRQDPGQGLRLIYYSQIVNDFQKGDIAEGYSVSREKKESFPLTVTSAQKNPTAFYLCASSKPNEKLFFGSGTQLSVL.

V gene TRBV28 combines with J gene TRBJ2-3, with 7 bases matching TRBD2. Germline CDR1 is MDHEN and CDR2 is SYDVKM. The junction had 6 bases not matched to a gene; V was cut back by 4 bases and J by 2 bases. The length of the CDR3 is 15 residues. The CDR3 DNA reads as TGTGCCAGCAGTTCCAGGACTAGTGACACAGATACGCAGTATTTT. Translation: CASSSRTSDTDTQYF.

The chain joins TRBV11-2 to TRBJ2-7; no definite D call. Germline loops: CDR1 SGHAT, CDR2 FQNNGV. CDR3 length: 13 residues. The germline V and J ends were trimmed by 1 base and 1 base, with 5 bases remaining between them. The CDR3 is CASSLGQSYEQYF. In DNA form, the CDR3 reads TGTGCCAGCAGCTTAGGTCAGTCCTACGAGCAGTACTTC.

This chain joins TRBV27 and TRBJ2-3; 13 bases align to TRBD2. The V gene's germline CDR1 is MNHEY and CDR2 SMNVEV (reference sequence). The CDR3 covers 18 residues. V gave up 5 bases and J gave up 2 bases; unmatched junction bases: 10. The CDR3 bases are TGTGCCAGCAGTCTCTTGACTAGCGGGAGGTCCAACACAGATACGCAGTATTTT. It encodes CASSLLTSGRSNTDTQYF.

The chain carries TRBV18 and TRBJ2-5; perhaps TRBD1 as D (5 bases). V lost 1 base, J lost 1 base, and 7 bases lay in between. CDR3 length: 14 amino acids. CDR1 is KGHSH, CDR2 LQKENI, per germline. The CDR3 DNA sequence: TGTGCCAGCTCACCACGACAGATCCAAGAGACCCAGTACTTC. It yields the protein CASSPRQIQETQYF.

The chain couples TRBV27 to TRBJ2-1, with TRBD2 matching 11 bases. V gave up 7 bases and J gave up 9 bases; unmatched junction bases: 11. Germline V CDR1 and CDR2: MNHEY, SMNVEV (reference sequence). This CDR3 is 15 amino acids long. The DNA of the CDR3 is TGTGCCAGCACCCAACTCACTAGCGGGAGTGGTGAGCAGTTCTTC. It is translated as CASTQLTSGSGEQFF.

This clone appeared once. The V call is TRBV29-1, the J call TRBJ2-7; 9 bases are shared with TRBD2. Per germline, CDR1 SQVTM and CDR2 ANQGSEA. The ends lost 4 bases at V and 7 bases at J; junction bases unmatched: 8. This CDR3 is 13 amino acids long. The CDR3 region has the DNA TGCAGCGTTGGTAGCGGGAGCCGGGGGGAGCAGTACTTC. Its protein is CSVGSGSRGEQYF.

This chain joins TRBV5-4 and TRBJ1-2, with TRBD1 matching over 7 bases. Trimming at V came to 4 bases and at J to 4 bases, leaving 10 bases not matched to a gene. This CDR3 spans 15 amino acids. Germline-derived CDR1 and CDR2 are SGHNT and YYREEE (reference sequence). CDR3 DNA sequence: TGTGCCAGCAGCAGTACAGGGGCCAGAATCTATGGCTACACCTTC. Its protein is CASSSTGARIYGYTF.

The chain combines TRBV19 with TRBJ1-2; weak D call: TRBD1 (5 bases). The germline gives CDR1 LNHDA, CDR2 SQIVND (reference sequence). V lost 3 bases and J lost 6, with 14 bases in between. The CDR3 length is 14 residues. The CDR3 reads CASSIRRQSDGYTF. Written as DNA, the CDR3 is TGTGCCAGTAGTATCCGACGACAGTCAGATGGCTACACCTTC.

This rearrangement joins TRBV2 to TRBJ2-5; 9 bases are shared with TRBD1. This CDR3 comprises 14 residues. V shed 3 bases, J shed 4 bases, and the junction held 3 bases outside the gene matches. Per germline, CDR1 SNHLY and CDR2 FYNNEI. CDR3 sequence: CASSDTGGRETQYF. Written as DNA, the CDR3 is TGTGCCAGCAGTGACACAGGGGGCAGAGAGACCCAGTACTTC.

The chain combines TRBV5-4 with TRBJ1-4; 8 bases map to TRBD1. Germline V gene lookup returns CDR1 SGHNT and CDR2 YYREEE (reference sequence). This CDR3 is 15 amino acids long. V shed 4 bases, J shed 4 bases, and the junction held 6 bases outside the gene matches. The CDR3 DNA sequence: TGTGCCAGCAGCCCAGGGGGCGCGGATAATGAAAAACTGTTTTTT. This codes for CASSPGGADNEKLFF. The variable domain in full, with the rest retrieved from reference TRBV5-4 and TRBJ1-4, is ETGVTQSPTHLIKTRGQQVTLRCSSQSGHNTVSWYQQALGQGPQFIFQYYREEENGRGNFPPRFSGLQFPNYSSELNVNALELDDSALYLCASSPGGADNEKLFFGSGTQLSVL.

The chain links TRBV4-2 to TRBJ2-5; a possible D gene is TRBD2 (5 bases). Germline CDR1 reads LGHNA; CDR2 reads YNFKEQ. V lost 0 bases to trimming and J lost 3 bases, with 14 bases between them. The CDR3 consists of 16 residues. The CDR3 DNA sequence: TGTGCCAGCAGCCAAGATCTCGTAGGGAGCAAAGAGACCCAGTACTTC. This encodes CASSQDLVGSKETQYF.

V usage is TRBV18 and J usage is TRBJ2-7; perhaps TRBD2 as D (5 bases). CDR3 length: 13 residues. Germline CDR1 is KGHSH and CDR2 is LQKENI. Between the trimmed V and J ends, which lost 4 bases and 3 bases, there was a span of 10 bases. For the CDR3, the DNA is TGTGCCAGCTCACGGGGAGAGGGCTACGAGCAGTACTTC. This translates into CASSRGEGYEQYF.

This chain links TRBV6-6 with TRBJ1-5, with a weak D call TRBD1 (5 bases). The CDR3 sequence is 14 residues long. Germline CDR1 and CDR2: MNHNY and SVGAGI (reference sequence). Between the trimmed V and J ends, which lost 2 bases and 4 bases, there was a span of 9 bases. CDR3 sequence (DNA): TGTGCCAGCAGTTACGGGGCTACTAATCAGCCCCAGCATTTT. It yields the protein CASSYGATNQPQHF.

The chain carries TRBV6-6 and TRBJ2-3, with 11 bases aligning to TRBD2. V lost 8 bases, J lost 11 bases, and 0 bases stayed unmatched. This CDR3 comprises 10 residues. Per the germline V gene, CDR1 is MNHNY and CDR2 is SVGAGI (reference sequence). CDR3 nucleotide sequence: TGTGCCAGCGGACTAGCGGGGCAGTATTTT. Protein: CASGLAGQYF.

The table lists this clone with a count of one. This chain connects TRBV5-1 to TRBJ1-1; 8 bases line up with TRBD1. J lost 6 bases, V lost 0 bases, and 7 bases had no gene match. This CDR3 region has 15 residues. Germline CDR1 SGHRS, CDR2 YFSETQ. CDR3 sequence: CASSLVGQGSSEAFF. The CDR3 coding sequence is TGCGCCAGCAGCTTGGTTGGACAGGGTAGCTCTGAAGCTTTCTTT.

The CDR3 spells CASSNDRMGEQYF. In DNA form, the CDR3 reads TGTGCCAGTAGTAATGACAGGATGGGCGAGCAGTACTTC. The gene calls are TRBV19 and TRBJ2-7; possible D gene TRBD1, 6 bases. The germline gives CDR1 LNHDA, CDR2 SQIVND (reference sequence). Trimming pared 4 bases from V and 6 bases from J, leaving 13 bases between. The CDR3 spans 13 residues.

The V and J genes are TRBV28 and TRBJ2-6; 10 bases are shared with TRBD2. Germline CDR1 reads MDHEN; CDR2 reads SYDVKM. V gave up 5 bases and J gave up 1 base; unmatched junction bases: 8. The CDR3 has 18 residues. This chain's CDR3 is CASSPLAGVGSGANVLTF. The DNA of the CDR3 is TGTGCCAGCAGTCCCCTAGCGGGAGTGGGATCTGGGGCCAACGTCCTGACTTTC.